This T cell receptor beta chain was observed in a study of Ad26.COV2.S vaccination and SARS-CoV-2 variants. General study results and limits: Overall T cell responses may have been underestimated by the analyses of TCR breadth and depth. It was found that vaccine and placebo recipients had similar non-spike TCR breadth.

Assay used: immunoSEQ multiplex PCR; TCRdb lists only in-frame clones, some missing. Here the sample spans around 100,000 clones, more than 65% being singletons. About this clone: The target antigen is unknown.

Germline CDR1 and CDR2: LNHDA and SQIVND (reference sequence). The CDR3 runs 16 residues. Trimming at V came to 7 bases and at J to 4 bases, leaving 12 bases not matched to a gene. The sample here was peripheral blood, taken after recovery from COVID-19. The chain joins TRBV19 to TRBJ1-2; 10 bases are shared with TRBD1. The source of this sequence is a human donor who had recovered from COVID-19. The CDR3 reads CASTNSPRDRGYGYTF. For the CDR3, the DNA is TGTGCCAGTACCAATTCCCCCCGGGACAGGGGCTATGGCTACACCTTC. Together with reference TRBV19 and TRBJ1-2, the CDR3 gives the full variable domain: DGGITQSPKYLFRKEGQNVTLSCEQNLNHDAMYWYRQDPGQGLRLIYYSQIVNDFQKGDIAEGYSVSREKKESFPLTVTSAQKNPTAFYLCASTNSPRDRGYGYTFGSGTRLTVV.